Below are 18 T cell receptor beta chains sequenced from a single sample in a study of T cells after posttransplantation cyclophosphamide. The naive gate required viable CD3+CD4+ or CD3+CD8+ cells with CCR7+CD45RA+CD45RO-CD95-CD27+CD28+ phenotype. TCRdb's copy holds only in-frame clones and misses some; the assay was immunoSEQ multiplex PCR. Seen here are about 32,000 clones, about nine tenths observed once, and the top ten hold 0.2% to 0.3%. Sequences were obtained from naive CD4+ T cells sorted from PBMCs. Every receptor here comes from a woman aged 55 to 70 in good health, CMV-negative, and a related stem cell transplant donor.

This chain uses TRBV7-2 with TRBJ2-5; maybe TRBD2 (6 bases). This CDR3 spans 17 amino acids. Germline loops: CDR1 SGHTA, CDR2 FQGNSA. Trimming took 3 bases from V and 1 from J, leaving 18 bases between them. CDR3 nucleotide sequence: TGTGCCAGCAGCTTTTACGGAAGGCGGGGAGGCCAAGAGACCCAGTACTTC. Residues: CASSFYGRRGGQETQYF.

The chain recombines TRBV7-2 with TRBJ2-3; 9 bases match TRBD2. This CDR3 is 16 amino acids long. Germline CDR1 is SGHTA and CDR2 is FQGNSA. The V and J ends lost 1 base and 5 bases, in that order; junction bases with no gene match: 7. CDR3 protein: CASSLGDSGGLDTQYF. The CDR3 nucleotides read TGTGCCAGCAGCTTAGGAGATAGCGGGGGTCTAGATACGCAGTATTTT.

CDR3 DNA: TGTGCCAGCAGCACAGCCCTTAACTATGGCTACACCTTC. It codes for CASSTALNYGYTF. The J gene is TRBJ1-2, the V gene TRBV28; no firm D call. Germline CDR1 MDHEN, CDR2 SYDVKM. This CDR3 is 13 amino acids long. V was pared by 6 bases and J by 1 base, with 9 bases between.

This clone appeared a single time. The J gene is TRBJ1-2, the V gene TRBV18; 7 bases agree with TRBD1. Germline V gives CDR1 KGHSH, CDR2 LQKENI. This CDR3 region has 16 residues. Trimming cost V 6 bases and J 8 bases; bases outside gene matches: 18. The CDR3 sequence is CASSPEKGALNSGYTF. CDR3 DNA sequence: TGTGCCAGCTCGCCGGAAAAGGGGGCGCTGAATTCGGGCTACACCTTC.

The rearrangement joins TRBV5-6 to TRBJ1-2, with 7 nucleotides matching TRBD1. The CDR3 loop spans 14 amino acids. Trimming at V came to 6 bases and at J to 7 bases, leaving 12 bases not matched to a gene. Germline CDR1 SGHDT, CDR2 YYEEEE. The CDR3 DNA reads TGTGCCAGCACCGAAAGAGACAGGGCTAGTGGCTACACCTTC. This encodes CASTERDRASGYTF.

The chain joins TRBV29-1 to TRBJ2-1; D not certain. Germline V gene sequence: CDR1 SQVTM, CDR2 ANQGSEA. CDR3 size: 15 residues. The ends were cut back, 2 bases at V and 5 bases at J, with 16 bases in the middle. CDR3 nucleotides: TGCAGCGTTGAATTGCTTGCGGTGCAAAACAATGAGCAGTTCTTC. Its translation is CSVELLAVQNNEQFF.

The J gene is TRBJ1-1, the V gene TRBV14; D perhaps matches TRBD1 (5 bases). V was cut by 3 bases and J by 6 bases, with 8 bases left in between. The CDR3 runs 12 residues. CDR1 is SGHDN and CDR2 is FVKESK in the germline V gene. The CDR3 coding sequence is TGTGCCAGCAGCCACGACAGCCCTGAAGCTTTCTTT. Translated, it gives CASSHDSPEAFF.

The V call is TRBV7-2, the J call TRBJ2-5, with D perhaps TRBD1 (6 bases). The CDR3 runs to 13 residues. CDR1 SGHTA and CDR2 FQGNSA come from the germline V gene. The CDR3 nucleotides read TGTGCTTGCAGGGGTCCCCAGCGAGAGACCCAGTACTTC. Its translation: CACRGPQRETQYF.

The chain combines TRBV9 with TRBJ1-3, with 12 bases lining up with TRBD1. V shed 1 base and J 3 bases; nucleotides not matched to a gene: 8. Germline values: CDR1 SGDLS, CDR2 YYNGEE. CDR3 size: 18 residues. CDR3 in DNA: TGTGCCAGCAGCGTAAAGGGGGGGACAGGGGGCTTTGGAAACACCATATATTTT. Amino acids: CASSVKGGTGGFGNTIYF.

This clone was seen a single time. The same CDR3 is also encoded by other DNA sequences in this sample. The chain uses TRBV27 and TRBJ2-5; D gene ambiguous. The germline V and J ends were trimmed by 8 bases and 4 bases, with 11 bases remaining between them. CDR1 MNHEY and CDR2 SMNVEV come from the germline V gene (reference sequence). The length of the CDR3 is 12 residues. The CDR3 here is CASSVYGETQYF. Written as DNA, the CDR3 is TGTGCCAGCTCCGTCTATGGAGAGACCCAGTACTTC.

The CDR3 spells CASSPLGQGIHQPQHF. For the CDR3, the DNA is TGTGCCAGTAGTCCCCTAGGACAGGGGATTCATCAGCCCCAGCATTTT. The chain is built from TRBV19 and TRBJ1-5; TRBD1 matches at 9 bases. CDR3 length: 16 amino acids. In germline, CDR1 is LNHDA, CDR2 SQIVND (reference sequence). V was clipped by 5 bases and J by 5 bases; unmatched bases: 10.

The chain employs TRBV10-3 and TRBJ2-1; D unresolved. Germline V gives CDR1 ENHRY, CDR2 SYGVKD. The CDR3 runs 17 residues. V gave up 4 bases and J gave up 5 bases, with 21 bases separating them. The CDR3 spells CAISASQTARRHNEQFF. CDR3 sequence (DNA): TGTGCCATCAGTGCCTCCCAAACAGCCCGAAGACACAATGAGCAGTTCTTC.

Note on this clone: The junction and the germline gene differ at one end; a read error may be behind it. The chain links TRBV7-2 to TRBJ1-2, with D perhaps matching TRBD1 (5 bases). This CDR3 contains 14 residues. CDR1 and CDR2 from the germline V gene are SGHTA and FQGNSA. The CDR3 DNA reads TGTGCCCGCAGCTCACAGACAGCTACTGGGGGCTACACCTTC. Protein: CARSSQTATGGYTF.

The genes are TRBV28 and TRBJ2-3, with 8 bases aligning to TRBD2. CDR1 and CDR2 (germline): MDHEN, SYDVKM. Trimming removed 4 bases from V and 1 base from J; junction bases left unmatched: 4. The length of the CDR3 is 15 residues. The CDR3 region is CASSSTGGGTDTQYF. The CDR3 DNA reads TGTGCCAGCAGTTCTACGGGGGGGGGCACAGATACGCAGTATTTT.

The chain links TRBV6-5 to TRBJ1-4, with 10 positions matching TRBD1. J was trimmed by 6 bases and V by 0 bases; bases with no gene match: 1. The CDR3 spans 15 residues. Germline V gene sequence: CDR1 MNHEY, CDR2 SVGAGI. This chain's CDR3 is CASSYSGQGHEKLFF. As DNA, the CDR3 is TGTGCCAGCAGTTACTCGGGACAGGGGCATGAAAAACTGTTTTTT.

The chain combines TRBV9 with TRBJ2-7, with D possibly being TRBD1 (6 bases). The V gene lost 2 bases and the J gene lost 2 bases, with 11 bases spanning the gap. This CDR3 is built from 14 residues. In germline, CDR1 is SGDLS, CDR2 YYNGEE. CDR3 bases: TGTGCCAGCAGCGTTTCGACAGGAACCTACGAGCAGTACTTC. Its protein is CASSVSTGTYEQYF. Combining the CDR3 with reference TRBV9 and TRBJ2-7 gives the whole variable domain DSGVTQTPKHLITATGQRVTLRCSPRSGDLSVYWYQQSLDQGLQFLIQYYNGEERAKGNILERFSAQQFPDLHSELNLSSLELGDSALYFCASSVSTGTYEQYFGPGTRLTVT.

This clone turned up a few times. The chain couples TRBV7-3 to TRBJ1-1; 9 nucleotides line up with TRBD1. The CDR3 covers 14 residues. After removal of 5 bases from V and 7 bases from J, the junction contained 8 bases not matched to a gene. Germline V CDR1 and CDR2: SGHTA, FQGTGA. The CDR3 here is CASSPTGTGSEAFF. CDR3 sequence (DNA): TGTGCCAGCAGCCCCACCGGGACAGGGAGTGAAGCTTTCTTT.

The genes are TRBV12-2 and TRBJ2-7; the D segment call TRBD1 is taken from the table without a DNA check. TRBV12-2 is a pseudogene locus. The CDR3 loop spans 14 amino acids. The CDR3 here is CASRLDRRRNEQYF. CDR3 coding DNA: TGTGCAAGTCGCTTGGACAGGCGGCGGAACGAGCAGTACTTC.